The present entry profiles one T cell receptor (beta chain) with its context. The antigen remains undetermined. The data originate from a study of T-cell memory formation after mild COVID-19. General study findings and limits: Detection of some responders pre-infection suggested pre-existing cross-reactive memory T cells participated. The SARS-CoV-2 specificity of second-wave clones reaching peak at day 37 remained unverified. Clones that shrank (day 15 to 85) were balanced CD4/CD8, whereas later expanders leaned CD4+.

V shed 6 bases and J shed 0 bases, with 17 bases lying between them. CDR3 length: 17 amino acids. TCRdb re-called the 5' RACE reads through MiXCR, storing one row per CDR3 protein. Among some 50,000 distinct CDR3 sequences, 25% to 30% were seen once, and the ten largest hold roughly two fifths. The origin of this receptor is a man younger than 35 who had mild COVID-19 (a few samples of this study predate the infection). Cell type and time point are not known. Sequencing used PBMCs or a T cell subset sorted from them (not recorded which). This chain uses TRBV12-3 or TRBV12-4 with TRBJ2-2; the D gene is possibly TRBD1 (6 bases). CDR3 amino acids: CASSTSAGTTNTGELFF. CDR3 bases: TGTGCCAGCAGCACCTCGGCCGGGACAACGAACACCGGGGAGCTGTTTTTT.